What follows are 17 T cell receptor beta chains derived from one specimen sequenced in a study of identifying expanded T cells in peripheral blood. TCRdb's table, derived via immunoSEQ multiplex PCR, lists solely in-frame clones and lacks some. The sample holds 91,000 or so clones, 88% seen once. Sequenced material: blood. The receptors were gathered from a person aged 18 to 70 in good health.

The rearrangement links TRBV19 to TRBJ2-2; 13 bases align to TRBD2. Trimming cost V 10 bases and J 9 bases; bases outside gene matches: 8. Germline V gives CDR1 LNHDA, CDR2 SQIVND (reference sequence). CDR3 length equals 14 residues. DNA for the CDR3: TGTGCCACCAAACTAGCGGGGGGGGCCTGGGAGCTGTTTTTT. Its translation is CATKLAGGAWELFF.

J is TRBJ1-3 and V is TRBV5-4, with D possibly matching TRBD1 (5 bases). V lost 5 bases and J lost 8, with 14 bases in between. CDR1 is SGHNT and CDR2 is YYREEE in the germline V gene (reference sequence). This CDR3 has 13 residues. CDR3 sequence reads: CASREGMGDTIYF. The CDR3 DNA is TGTGCCAGCAGGGAGGGGATGGGGGACACCATATATTTT.

The V and J genes are TRBV6-5 and TRBJ2-7; no clear D. V lost 6 bases and J 4 bases, leaving 7 bases between the germline ends. There are 11 residues in the CDR3. Germline assignment: CDR1 MNHEY and CDR2 SVGAGI. This CDR3 reads CASRNLYEQYF. The DNA of the CDR3 is TGTGCCAGCAGAAACCTATACGAGCAGTACTTC.

For this clone: Sequence at one end of the junction differs from germline and may be a read error. This rearrangement joins TRBV27 to TRBJ2-7, with D possibly matching TRBD1 (5 bases). The CDR3 totals 14 residues. Germline assignment: CDR1 MNHEY and CDR2 SMNVEV (reference sequence). CDR3 protein: CASSLTQGSHEQYF. The DNA for the CDR3 is TGTGCCAGCAGTTTAACTCAGGGCTCCCACGAGCAGTACTTC.

The chain employs TRBV10-3 and TRBJ2-3; 9 positions match TRBD1. The CDR3 consists of 15 residues. Germline loops: CDR1 ENHRY, CDR2 SYGVKD. Unmatched junction bases numbered 4, after V lost 5 bases and J lost 1 base. CDR3 protein: CAISKGQGGTDTQYF. As DNA, the CDR3 is TGTGCCATCAGTAAGGGACAGGGCGGCACAGATACGCAGTATTTT.

The V call is TRBV19, the J call TRBJ2-3; 9 nucleotides agree with TRBD2. This CDR3 region has 14 residues. CDR1 and CDR2 (germline): LNHDA, SQIVND (reference sequence). V was clipped by 6 bases and J by 4 bases; unmatched bases: 5. The CDR3 sequence is CASRASGDADTQYF. The CDR3 DNA reads as TGTGCCAGTAGGGCTAGCGGGGACGCAGATACGCAGTATTTT.

This clone was seen a few times. The J gene is TRBJ2-1, the V gene TRBV6-4, with D perhaps TRBD1 (6 bases). Per germline, CDR1 MRHNA and CDR2 SNTAGT. CDR3 size: 15 residues. V was cut by 2 bases and J by 6 bases, with 14 bases left in between. The CDR3 loop reads CASSDSQGSANEQFF. DNA for the CDR3: TGTGCCAGCAGTGACAGCCAGGGGTCGGCCAATGAGCAGTTCTTC.

This clone appeared a few times. The J gene is TRBJ1-1, the V gene TRBV19, with 7 bases identical to TRBD1. CDR3 length equals 16 residues. Losses at the gene ends were 8 bases for V and 7 bases for J; bases not matched to a gene: 19. CDR1 is LNHDA and CDR2 is SQIVND in the germline V gene (reference sequence). CDR3 loop: CASRRWNRGRFSEAFF. The DNA for the CDR3 is TGTGCCAGTCGAAGGTGGAACAGGGGCCGATTCAGTGAAGCTTTCTTT.

This rearrangement joins TRBV28 to TRBJ2-7; D ambiguous. Germline V CDR1 and CDR2: MDHEN, SYDVKM. Trimming pared 6 bases from V and 9 bases from J, leaving 18 bases between. This CDR3 comprises 13 residues. Here the CDR3 reads CASRWASSVRQYF. The CDR3 DNA is TGTGCCAGCAGGTGGGCTAGTAGTGTCCGGCAGTACTTC.

The chain is built from TRBV6-1 and TRBJ2-7, with D tentatively TRBD1 or TRBD2 (5 bases each). Germline loops: CDR1 MNHNS, CDR2 SASEGT. With 8 bases removed from V and 9 bases from J, the gap between germline ends came to 23 bases. The CDR3 totals 14 residues. This CDR3 reads CASSAGTEYTRQYF. The DNA for the CDR3 is TGTGCCAGCTCGGCCGGGACGGAATATACACGGCAGTACTTC.

The chain carries TRBV19 and TRBJ2-2, with a tentative D call TRBD2 (7 bases). The CDR3 has 15 amino acids. The germline V gene encodes CDR1 LNHDA and CDR2 SQIVND (reference sequence). V was trimmed by 7 bases and J by 4 bases, leaving 16 bases between them. Here the CDR3 reads CASKGGPGATGELFF. The CDR3 DNA reads as TGTGCCAGTAAGGGGGGGCCAGGGGCCACCGGGGAGCTGTTTTTT.

The rearrangement uses TRBV18 and TRBJ2-7; D call uncertain. Germline CDR1 and CDR2: KGHSH and LQKENI. The CDR3 sequence is 12 residues long. Trimming took 4 bases from V and 3 from J, leaving 7 bases between them. CDR3 loop: CASSRADYEQYF. The DNA of the CDR3 is TGTGCCAGCTCACGAGCCGACTACGAGCAGTACTTC.

In this sample, this clone turned up once. J is TRBJ2-1 and V is TRBV28; the D is unclear. Germline CDR1 MDHEN, CDR2 SYDVKM. The CDR3 consists of 12 residues. V lost 6 bases, J lost 4 bases, and 7 bases lay in between. The CDR3 sequence: CASSLLYNEQFF. CDR3 coding DNA: TGTGCCAGCAGCCTCCTTTACAATGAGCAGTTCTTC.

The chain joins TRBV19 to TRBJ1-5; D may be TRBD1 (5 bases). CDR1 is LNHDA, CDR2 SQIVND, per germline (reference sequence). Trimming stripped 9 bases from V and 0 bases from J, with 9 bases between. The CDR3 spans 13 residues. Written as DNA, the CDR3 is TGTGCCAGCAGGGAGTATAGCAATCAGCCCCAGCATTTT. This gives the protein CASREYSNQPQHF.

The chain recombines TRBV4-1 with TRBJ1-5; unclear D gene. Between the trimmed V and J ends, which lost 0 bases and 7 bases, there was a span of 10 bases. Germline CDR1 MGHRA, CDR2 YSYEKL. CDR3 length equals 14 residues. The CDR3 DNA reads TGCGCCAGCAGCCAAGATGTGATCTCCCAGCCCCAGCATTTT. Protein product: CASSQDVISQPQHF.

The chain combines TRBV6-5 with TRBJ2-7, with 8 bases lining up with TRBD1. The germline V gene has CDR1 MNHEY and CDR2 SVGAGI. V gave up 5 bases and J gave up 2 bases; unmatched junction bases: 2. CDR3 length equals 13 residues. CDR3 bases: TGTGCCAGCAGTACACAGGGGGCCTACGAGCAGTACTTC. Translating it yields CASSTQGAYEQYF.

Concerning this clone: The junction and the germline gene differ at one end; a read error may be behind it. The rearrangement joins TRBV28 to TRBJ1-2; a possible D gene is TRBD1 (6 bases). The CDR3 is made up of 14 amino acids. The germline V gene has CDR1 MDHEN and CDR2 SYDVKM. The CDR3 nucleotides read TGTGCCAGCAGTCCTCCGACAGGCTGGTTATCCCCCCCCTTC. Its translation: CASSPPTGWLSPPF.